This T cell receptor beta chain was captured by sequencing in a study of patients and donors after allogeneic stem cell transplantation. TCRdb processed the RT-PCR reads anew with MiXCR; each CDR3 protein has one entry. There are tens of thousands of distinct CDR3 sequences in the sample; roughly 50% occur only once, and 60% to 75% lies in the top ten. This CDR3 region has 15 residues. V shed 7 bases, J shed 4 bases, and the junction held 9 bases outside the gene matches. Material for sequencing was blood, either unsorted or a sorted T cell fraction (not recorded which). The source of this sequence is a human donor who was either an allogeneic HSCT recipient or a stem cell or donor lymphocyte infusion donor (not recorded which). It is not recorded whose cells these are; they may come from a transplant donor. The J gene is TRBJ1-4, the V gene TRBV12-3 or TRBV12-4; 7 bases match TRBD1. As DNA, the CDR3 is TGTGCCAGCACTCTATTCGGGACAGTTAATGAAAAACTGTTTTTT. This codes for CASTLFGTVNEKLFF.